This TCR beta chain was sequenced for a study of cytomegalovirus exposure and HLA in healthy donors. This CDR3 is 14 amino acids long. Between the trimmed V and J ends, which lost 5 bases and 0 bases, there was a span of 11 bases. Germline V gene sequence: CDR1 SEHNR, CDR2 FQNEAQ (reference sequence). Comments on this clone: Antigen unknown.

Points from the study as a whole: The study put under 200 TCR beta chains on its list as cytomegalovirus-associated. TCR clusters originating in the first cohort tended to co-occur in the roughly 120 validation repertoires, according to a later analysis.

The table came from immunoSEQ multiplex PCR; TCRdb's copy has only in-frame clones and leaves some out. The table shows about 98,000 clones, with approximately 94% occurring only once. Specimen: PBMCs. This clonotype originated in a woman younger than 35 in good health and CMV-seronegative. The genes are TRBV7-9 and TRBJ2-7, with D uncertain. CDR3 sequence: CASSVGAPSYEQYF. CDR3 DNA sequence: TGTGCCAGCAGCGTAGGAGCCCCCTCCTACGAGCAGTACTTC.